This is a list of T cell receptor beta chains from one sample in a study of CD8 T cells in Susac syndrome. TCRdb processed the immunoSEQ multiplex PCR reads anew with MiXCR; each CDR3 protein has one entry. In the table there are some 190,000 distinct CDR3 sequences, 85% to 95% of which are singletons. The sequenced sample was CD4+ T cells from PBMCs. The receptor source for this set is a human donor with Susac syndrome. Each CDR3 is given with its conserved first and last residue. Fields, in order: clone size, D gene, V gene, CDR3 length, J gene, CDR3 DNA, CDR3 protein. The D gene is left open where the match is weak. The size entry is marked missing in some rows and otherwise reads once, few, many or a size class.

>-|-|TRBV4-3|16|TRBJ2-5
TGCGCCAGCAGCCAAGAGGGCAGGGGCCGAAAAGAGACCCAGTACTTC
CASSQEGRGRKETQYF
>-|-|TRBV27|15|TRBJ2-5
TGTGCCAGCAGTTTAGGCGGGGTAGAGGGGGAGACCCAGTACTTC
CASSLGGVEGETQYF
>-|-|TRBV20-1|12|TRBJ2-5
TGCAGTGCTTCGGTGGGGCCAGGAGGCCAGTACTTC
CSASVGPGGQYF
>-|-|TRBV12-3/TRBV12-4|14|TRBJ1-4
TGTGCCAGCTCAACGGACCCATCTGGCGGAAAACTGTTTTTT
CASSTDPSGGKLFF
>-|TRBD1|TRBV5-1|15|TRBJ2-1
TGCGCCAGCAGCCCTTGGACAGGGGGAATGAATGAGCAGTTCTTC
CASSPWTGGMNEQFF
>-|-|TRBV7-9|15|TRBJ2-3
TGTGCCAGCAGCCTACAGGAGCCTAGCACAGATACGCAGTATTTT
CASSLQEPSTDTQYF
>once|-|TRBV30|12|TRBJ2-3
TGTGCCTGGAAGGGGCTTCCAGATACGCAGTATTTT
CAWKGLPDTQYF
>-|TRBD2|TRBV20-1|17|TRBJ2-2
TGCAGTGCGGGAAGGGGAGCGGGGGGGCCGGGCACCGGGGAGCTGTTTTTT
CSAGRGAGGPGTGELFF
>-|-|TRBV7-2|16|TRBJ2-2
TGTGCCAGCAGCCCGGGGGGCGGGGGTTACACCGGGGAGCTGTTTTTT
CASSPGGGGYTGELFF
>-|-|TRBV12-3/TRBV12-4|17|TRBJ2-4
TGTGCCAGCAGTTTGGGGCAATTCGCAGACTCACAAAACATTCAGTACTTC
CASSLGQFADSQNIQYF
>-|TRBD1|TRBV30|15|TRBJ1-3
TGTGCCTGGAGTTCTACAGGGGGAACTGGAAACACCATATATTTT
CAWSSTGGTGNTIYF
>-|TRBD2|TRBV20-1|16|TRBJ2-5
TGCAGTGCTAGAGCAGCTGCGGGGGGCTTACAAGAGACCCAGTACTTC
CSARAAAGGLQETQYF
>once|-|TRBV12-3/TRBV12-4|15|TRBJ1-2
TGTGCCAGCAGTCTAAGCCGGACGCCGTCTTATGGCTACACCTTC
CASSLSRTPSYGYTF
>-|TRBD1|TRBV9|15|TRBJ2-3
TGTGCCAGCAGCGTAGACAGGGGAGTTGCAGATACGCAGTATTTT
CASSVDRGVADTQYF
>-|TRBD2|TRBV25-1|14|TRBJ2-7
TGTGCCAGTCAGGGGCGGGGGGGTACCTACGAGCAGTACTTC
CASQGRGGTYEQYF
>-|-|TRBV29-1|13|TRBJ2-7
TGCAGCGCTGTCCGGGACAAGGTCCACGAGCAGTACTTC
CSAVRDKVHEQYF
>-|-|TRBV19|15|TRBJ2-2
TGTGCCAGTAATACGGGACGGGCGAACACCGGGGAGCTGTTTTTT
CASNTGRANTGELFF
>few|-|TRBV30|11|TRBJ2-7
TGTGCCTGGAGTGTTCAGTACGAGCAGTACTTC
CAWSVQYEQYF
>-|-|TRBV19|16|TRBJ2-1
TGTGCCGACCGATCGGGGCCGACGGAATCCTACAATGAGCAGTTCTTC
CADRSGPTESYNEQFF
>once|-|TRBV29-1|16|TRBJ1-1
TGCAGCGCCACGAGGGACCAGAGGCACCTGAACACTGAAGCTTTCTTT
CSATRDQRHLNTEAFF
>-|TRBD2|TRBV6-2/TRBV6-3|17|TRBJ2-2
TGTGCCAGCAGCACGCTAGCCTCGCGGGGGAGCACCGGGGAGCTGTTTTTT
CASSTLASRGSTGELFF
>-|-|TRBV30|17|TRBJ1-2
TGTGCCTGGACGGGTTCTTCGGTCCAAGCAGCTAACTATGGCTACACCTTC
CAWTGSSVQAANYGYTF
>-|-|TRBV20-1|13|TRBJ1-5
TGCAGTGTTAGGGAGAGTGGCAATCAGCTCCAGCATTTT
CSVRESGNQLQHF
>-|-|TRBV3-1|17|TRBJ1-6
TGTGCCAGCAGCCCTACGAAGGGCGGCTTGTCGAATTCACCCCTCCACTTT
CASSPTKGGLSNSPLHF
>-|TRBD1|TRBV29-1|11|TRBJ1-2
TGCAGCTCCCAGGGGGGGGATGGCTACACCTTC
CSSQGGDGYTF
>-|-|TRBV30|12|TRBJ1-5
TGTGCCTGGAGGGTGGGCAATCAGCCCCAGCATTTT
CAWRVGNQPQHF
>-|-|TRBV30|16|TRBJ1-5
TGTGCCTGGAGTTTGGACTGGGCTGATGGCAATCAGCCCCAGCATTTT
CAWSLDWADGNQPQHF
>-|-|TRBV20-1|13|TRBJ2-7
TGCAGTGCTAGTTCTCCTAGCGACTACGAGCAGTACTTC
CSASSPSDYEQYF
>-|-|TRBV11-2|15|TRBJ2-5
TGTGCCAGCAGCCCCCTCGAGGGTATTAGGGAGACCCAGTACTTC
CASSPLEGIRETQYF
>-|TRBD1|TRBV11-3|17|TRBJ2-5
TGTGCCAGCAGCCATGGACAGGGCGGTCGTAGCCAAGAGACCCAGTACTTC
CASSHGQGGRSQETQYF
>-|TRBD2|TRBV6-1|15|TRBJ2-7
TGTGCCAGCAAGGGAATAGCGGGGGCCTCCTACGAGCAGTACTTC
CASKGIAGASYEQYF
>-|-|TRBV20-1|13|TRBJ2-2
TGCAGTGCTTGGACAGCCTCCACCGGGGAGCTGTTTTTT
CSAWTASTGELFF
>-|-|TRBV4-1|15|TRBJ1-2
TGCGCCAGCAGCCGAGAGTTAGCGGCTAACTATGGCTACACCTTC
CASSRELAANYGYTF
>-|-|TRBV12-3/TRBV12-4|12|TRBJ1-2
TGTGCCAGCAGCCCGGATCAATCTGGCTACACCTTC
CASSPDQSGYTF
>-|-|TRBV27|13|TRBJ1-1
TGTGCCAGCAGGCCGACGGGAAACACTGAAGCTTTCTTT
CASRPTGNTEAFF
>-|-|TRBV30|11|TRBJ1-2
TGTGCCTGGGGGACGGACTATGGCTACACCTTC
CAWGTDYGYTF
>-|-|TRBV29-1|14|TRBJ1-2
TGCAGCGTTGATCCCCCAGATGCTAACTATGGCTACACCTTC
CSVDPPDANYGYTF